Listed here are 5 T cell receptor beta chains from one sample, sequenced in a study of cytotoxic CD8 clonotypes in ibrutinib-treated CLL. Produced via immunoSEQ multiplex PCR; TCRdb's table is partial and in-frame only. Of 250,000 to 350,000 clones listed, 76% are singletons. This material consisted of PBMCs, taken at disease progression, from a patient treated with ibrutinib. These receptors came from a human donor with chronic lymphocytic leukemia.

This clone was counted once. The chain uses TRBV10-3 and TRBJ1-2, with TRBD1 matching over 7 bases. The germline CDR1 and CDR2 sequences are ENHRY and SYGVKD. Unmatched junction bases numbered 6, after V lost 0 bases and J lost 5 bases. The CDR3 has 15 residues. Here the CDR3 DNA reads TGTGCCATCAGTGAGTCGACCAGGGGGTTATATGGCTACACCTTC. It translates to CAISESTRGLYGYTF.

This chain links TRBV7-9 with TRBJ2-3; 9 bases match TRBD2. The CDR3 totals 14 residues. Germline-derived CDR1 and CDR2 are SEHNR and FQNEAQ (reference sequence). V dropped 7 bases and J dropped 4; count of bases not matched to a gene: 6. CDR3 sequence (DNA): TGTGCCAGCATCCCCGCGGGAGGGCCAGATACGCAGTATTTT. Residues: CASIPAGGPDTQYF.

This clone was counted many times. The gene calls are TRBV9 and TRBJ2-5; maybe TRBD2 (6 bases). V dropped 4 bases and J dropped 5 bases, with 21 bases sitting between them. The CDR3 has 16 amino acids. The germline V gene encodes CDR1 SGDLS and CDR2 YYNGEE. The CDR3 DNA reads TGTGCCAGCAGCCCCCGGGGGACCGTGGGGGTGGAGACCCAGTACTTC. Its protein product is CASSPRGTVGVETQYF.

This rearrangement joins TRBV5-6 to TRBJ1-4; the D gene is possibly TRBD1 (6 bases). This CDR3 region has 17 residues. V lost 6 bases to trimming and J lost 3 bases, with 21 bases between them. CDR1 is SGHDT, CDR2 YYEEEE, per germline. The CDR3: CASNPRGGWTPNEKLFF. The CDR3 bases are TGTGCCAGCAACCCCAGGGGCGGATGGACTCCTAATGAAAAACTGTTTTTT.

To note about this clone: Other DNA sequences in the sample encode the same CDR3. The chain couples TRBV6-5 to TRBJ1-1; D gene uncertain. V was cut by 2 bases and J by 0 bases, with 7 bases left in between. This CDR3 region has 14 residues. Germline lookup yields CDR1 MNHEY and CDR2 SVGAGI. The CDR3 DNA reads TGTGCCAGCAGTTACGCGGGGTTGAACACTGAAGCTTTCTTT. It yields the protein CASSYAGLNTEAFF.